Presented here are 32 T cell receptor beta chains from one specimen sequenced in a study of CD8 T cells in Susac syndrome (dated by TCRdb to about 2019). Libraries were prepared through the immunoSEQ multiplex PCR assay. RNA was extracted with the RNeasy kit and about 0.45 to 1 ug was reverse transcribed using random hexamers. TCRdb handled the public reads itself, with Q25 trimming in fastp and clone calling in MiXCR, and kept productive beta chains. Rows are combined by CDR3 protein, so each entry shows the most common genes and DNA. The sample contains over 200,000 distinct CDR3 sequences, approximately 95% of them found a single time. The ten most abundant clones make up 0.07% to 0.095% of the sample. Material for sequencing was CD4+ T cells from PBMCs. The receptors derive from a human donor with multiple sclerosis.

This chain connects TRBV11-1 to TRBJ1-1; possible D gene TRBD1, 6 bases. The V and J ends lost 4 bases and 0 bases respectively, with 15 bases between them. Germline assignment: CDR1 SGHAT and CDR2 FQDESV (reference sequence). This CDR3 has 16 amino acids. CDR3 region: CASSSGQSLMNTEAFF. DNA of the CDR3: TGTGCCAGCAGCTCCGGACAGTCCCTCATGAACACTGAAGCTTTCTTT.

The CDR3 here is CASSKEGYGYTF. The CDR3 coding sequence is TGTGCCAGCAGCAAGGAGGGCTATGGCTACACCTTC. J is TRBJ1-2 and V is TRBV7-9; unclear D gene. Germline V gene lookup returns CDR1 SEHNR and CDR2 FQNEAQ (reference sequence). The ends were cut back, 5 bases at V and 4 bases at J, with 8 bases in the middle. The CDR3 runs 12 residues. Supplemented by reference TRBV7-9 and TRBJ1-2, the full variable domain reads DTGVSQNPRHKITKRGQNVTFRCDPISEHNRLYWYRQTLGQGPEFLTYFQNEAQLEKSRLLSDRFSAERPKGSFSTLEIQRTEQGDSAMYLCASSKEGYGYTFGSGTRLTVV.

V is TRBV27 and J is TRBJ2-5; the match to TRBD2 covers 7 bases. Germline V gives CDR1 MNHEY, CDR2 SMNVEV (reference sequence). V lost 0 bases to trimming and J lost 4 bases; unmatched junction nucleotides: 11. This CDR3 spans 17 amino acids. CDR3 residues: CASSLSGDPGGRETQYF. The CDR3 bases are TGTGCCAGCAGTTTATCGGGGGACCCGGGAGGAAGAGAGACCCAGTACTTC.

This sequence joins TRBV29-1 and TRBJ1-2; 7 bases map to TRBD1. The germline V gene encodes CDR1 SQVTM and CDR2 ANQGSEA. With V trimmed by 0 bases and J by 4 bases, 8 bases remained unmatched. The CDR3 runs 15 residues. The DNA for the CDR3 is TGCAGCGTTGAAGATCGTCGGGGACAGATCTATGGCTACACCTTC. It is translated as CSVEDRRGQIYGYTF.

V and J are TRBV6-6 and TRBJ1-5, with a weak D call TRBD1 (5 bases). CDR3 length: 13 amino acids. Per the germline V gene, CDR1 is MNHNY and CDR2 is SVGAGI (reference sequence). V lost 2 bases and J 6 bases, leaving 8 bases between the germline ends. CDR3 region: CASSYRRGQPQHF. The CDR3 coding sequence is TGTGCCAGCAGTTACAGGAGGGGTCAGCCCCAGCATTTT.

V usage is TRBV6-5 and J usage is TRBJ2-1; D assignment may be TRBD1 or TRBD2 (5 bases each). CDR1 is MNHEY and CDR2 is SVGAGI in the germline V gene. With 0 bases removed from V and 0 bases from J, the gap between germline ends came to 12 bases. The CDR3 has 17 residues. CDR3 coding DNA: TGTGCCAGCAGTTACTCGACTGGGACCGGCTCCTACAATGAGCAGTTCTTC. Protein: CASSYSTGTGSYNEQFF.

V gene TRBV5-4 combines with J gene TRBJ2-1, with a possible D match to TRBD2 (7 bases). Trimming cost V 4 bases and J 4 bases, with 15 bases left between them. Germline V gives CDR1 SGHNT, CDR2 YYREEE (reference sequence). CDR3 length: 15 amino acids. Here the CDR3 reads CASSRGGVQYNEQFF. CDR3 nucleotides: TGTGCCAGCAGCCGAGGGGGGGTTCAGTACAATGAGCAGTTCTTC.

This chain links TRBV14 with TRBJ1-6; D ambiguous. This CDR3 comprises 13 residues. The germline V gene has CDR1 SGHDN and CDR2 FVKESK. V was shortened by 5 bases and J by 8 bases, with 10 bases between the two germline ends. CDR3 in DNA: TGTGCCAGCAGCTGGGTCTCTGATTCACCCCTCCACTTT. Translated, it gives CASSWVSDSPLHF.

The J gene is TRBJ1-4, the V gene TRBV3-1; TRBD1 matches at 9 bases. The CDR3 runs to 15 residues. Trimming at V came to 4 bases and at J to 8 bases, leaving 8 bases not matched to a gene. Germline lookup yields CDR1 LGHDT and CDR2 YNNKEL (reference sequence). As DNA, the CDR3 is TGTGCCAGCAGCCTGCGACAGGGGGGAGACGAAAAACTGTTTTTT. It codes for CASSLRQGGDEKLFF.

The chain has TRBV6-5 and TRBJ1-5; 7 bases match TRBD1. The germline V gene has CDR1 MNHEY and CDR2 SVGAGI. CDR3 length equals 17 residues. Trimming removed 2 bases from V and 1 base from J; junction bases left unmatched: 8. CDR3 nucleotide sequence: TGTGCCAGCAGTTACGGGGACAGCCTGACGAGCAATCAGCCCCAGCATTTT. Its protein product is CASSYGDSLTSNQPQHF.

This clonotype was picked up one time. V and J are TRBV6-1 and TRBJ2-1; 7 positions agree with TRBD1. This CDR3 has 13 amino acids. V shed 5 bases, J shed 4 bases, and the junction held 2 bases outside the gene matches. Germline V gene lookup returns CDR1 MNHNS and CDR2 SASEGT. CDR3 amino acids: CASSKGQYNEQFF. CDR3 bases: TGTGCCAGCAGTAAGGGACAGTACAATGAGCAGTTCTTC.

This rearrangement joins TRBV4-2 to TRBJ1-5; D might be TRBD1 (5 bases). Between the trimmed V and J ends, which lost 6 bases and 5 bases, there was a span of 8 bases. This CDR3 comprises 12 residues. Germline V gives CDR1 LGHNA, CDR2 YNFKEQ. The CDR3: CASRRGDQPQHF. In DNA, the CDR3 is TGTGCCAGCAGAAGGGGCGATCAGCCCCAGCATTTT.

The chain carries TRBV30 and TRBJ2-3, with D perhaps TRBD2 (6 bases). V lost 2 bases to trimming and J lost 5 bases, with 17 bases between them. Germline V CDR1 and CDR2: GTSNPN, SVGIG (reference sequence). This CDR3 contains 15 residues. The CDR3 DNA sequence: TGTGCCTGGAGTTCTCTCCGGGCCGGGGGAGATACGCAGTATTTT. Translated, it gives CAWSSLRAGGDTQYF. The whole variable domain, filled in from reference TRBV30 and TRBJ2-3, reads SQTIHQWPATLVQPVGSPLSLECTVEGTSNPNLYWYRQAAGRGLQLLFYSVGIGQISSEVPQNLSASRPQDRQFILSSKKLLLSDSGFYLCAWSSLRAGGDTQYFGPGTRLTVL.

This chain connects TRBV6-6 to TRBJ1-3; D not resolved. Germline lookup yields CDR1 MNHNY and CDR2 SVGAGI (reference sequence). The CDR3 has 16 amino acids. The V end lost 6 bases, the J end lost 0 bases, and 15 bases lay between the germline ends. This CDR3 reads CASSHKNFFSGNTIYF. For the CDR3, the DNA is TGTGCCAGCAGCCACAAAAACTTCTTCTCTGGAAACACCATATATTTT.

The chain couples TRBV7-6 to TRBJ2-5; D not resolved. V was cut by 0 bases and J by 4 bases, with 9 bases left in between. The germline CDR1 and CDR2 sequences are SGHVS and FNYEAQ. The CDR3 sequence is 14 residues long. DNA for the CDR3: TGTGCCAGCAGCTTAGCTGCGAGGATAGAGACCCAGTACTTC. Its translation: CASSLAARIETQYF.

The CDR3 loop reads CASSRETGRNQPQHF. The DNA for the CDR3 is TGCGCCAGCAGCCGGGAGACAGGGAGGAATCAGCCCCAGCATTTT. The chain combines TRBV10-2 with TRBJ1-5; TRBD1 matches at 7 bases. Losses at the gene ends were 6 bases for V and 4 bases for J; bases not matched to a gene: 9. Germline lookup yields CDR1 WSHSY and CDR2 SAAADI. The CDR3 length is 15 residues.

The chain employs TRBV19 and TRBJ1-1; the match to TRBD1 covers 10 bases. The germline CDR1 and CDR2 sequences are LNHDA and SQIVND (reference sequence). This CDR3 is 14 amino acids long. V lost 10 bases to trimming and J lost 4 bases; unmatched junction nucleotides: 9. This CDR3 is CATRTRDRGTEAFF. The CDR3 coding sequence is TGTGCCACCCGAACCCGGGACAGGGGCACTGAAGCTTTCTTT.

V usage is TRBV7-9 and J usage is TRBJ2-4; 7 bases map to TRBD1. Germline CDR1 and CDR2: SEHNR and FQNEAQ (reference sequence). The length of the CDR3 is 16 residues. The J segment lost 8 bases and the V segment lost 5 bases, leaving 15 bases of the junction unmatched. The CDR3 sequence: CASSAGQGVVRDIQYF. Written as DNA, the CDR3 is TGTGCCAGCAGCGCTGGGCAGGGGGTGGTTCGGGACATTCAGTACTTC.

V and J are TRBV7-9 and TRBJ2-1, with TRBD2 identical over 16 bases. The germline gives CDR1 SEHNR, CDR2 FQNEAQ (reference sequence). This CDR3 is built from 17 residues. V lost 4 bases and J lost 6; bases outside the gene matches: 6. The CDR3 reads CASSSGTSGGARNEQFF. CDR3 DNA sequence: TGTGCCAGCAGCTCTGGGACTAGCGGGGGGGCGCGCAATGAGCAGTTCTTC.

V gene TRBV30 combines with J gene TRBJ1-4, with D uncertain. Trimming shortened V by 4 bases and J by 0 bases, and 3 bases separated the two germline ends. The CDR3 has 12 residues. CDR1 is GTSNPN, CDR2 SVGIG, per germline (reference sequence). CDR3 DNA: TGTGCCTGGACCACAACTAATGAAAAACTGTTTTTT. Translating it yields CAWTTTNEKLFF.

This clonotype was counted a few times. This chain joins TRBV28 and TRBJ2-3; 7 nucleotides agree with TRBD2. Germline lookup yields CDR1 MDHEN and CDR2 SYDVKM. CDR3 length: 15 amino acids. J was trimmed by 0 bases and V by 3 bases; bases with no gene match: 3. CDR3 nucleotides: TGTGCCAGCAGTTTGGCGGGAGCTAGCACAGATACGCAGTATTTT. Translation: CASSLAGASTDTQYF.

This clonotype was seen only once. The chain recombines TRBV15 with TRBJ2-5; D is unclear. Germline V gene sequence: CDR1 LNHNV, CDR2 YYDKDF (reference sequence). The CDR3 length is 15 residues. V was shortened by 0 bases and J by 1 base, with 9 bases between the two germline ends. The CDR3 nucleotides read TGTGCCACCAGCAGAGATCCGAAAATCCAAGAGACCCAGTACTTC. This gives the protein CATSRDPKIQETQYF.

The chain couples TRBV15 to TRBJ1-5; no clear D gene. The germline gives CDR1 LNHNV, CDR2 YYDKDF (reference sequence). V lost 3 bases, J lost 2 bases, and 8 bases lay in between. CDR3 length equals 14 residues. CDR3 sequence reads: CATSRDRGNQPQHF. The CDR3 DNA follows: TGTGCCACCAGCAGGGACCGGGGCAATCAGCCCCAGCATTTT.

The rearrangement links TRBV20-1 to TRBJ1-6; 8 positions agree with TRBD1. CDR1 DFQATT and CDR2 SNEGSKA come from the germline V gene (reference sequence). V lost 6 bases, J lost 10 bases, and 5 bases stayed unmatched. The CDR3 totals 12 residues. Here the CDR3 reads CSAQGASSPLHF. As DNA, the CDR3 is TGCAGTGCCCAGGGGGCCAGCTCACCCCTCCACTTT.

This sequence joins TRBV4-1 and TRBJ2-7, with 7 bases that match TRBD1. In germline, CDR1 is MGHRA, CDR2 YSYEKL. The ends lost 1 base at V and 2 bases at J; junction bases unmatched: 8. The CDR3 is 16 residues long. CDR3 amino acids: CASSQGRQGSPYEQYV. Written as DNA, the CDR3 is TGCGCCAGCAGCCAAGGCAGACAGGGTAGCCCCTACGAGCAGTACGTC.

The chain employs TRBV29-1 and TRBJ1-1; 7 positions agree with TRBD1. CDR3 length: 14 residues. The J segment lost 0 bases and the V segment lost 0 bases, leaving 1 base of the junction unmatched. Germline CDR1 and CDR2: SQVTM and ANQGSEA. In DNA form, the CDR3 reads TGCAGCGTTGAAGAGCAGGGGGTGAACACTGAAGCTTTCTTT. It yields the protein CSVEEQGVNTEAFF.

The genes are TRBV2 and TRBJ2-3; 9 nucleotides align to TRBD2. Germline V gene data show CDR1 as SNHLY and CDR2 as FYNNEI. The CDR3 is 16 residues long. J was trimmed by 0 bases and V by 2 bases; bases with no gene match: 3. CDR3 sequence reads: CASSEYAGGSTDTQYF. The CDR3 nucleotides read TGTGCCAGCAGTGAATATGCGGGGGGGAGCACAGATACGCAGTATTTT.

The chain combines TRBV30 with TRBJ2-7; no clear D gene. V was shortened by 4 bases and J by 1 base, with 11 bases between the two germline ends. The CDR3 has 13 amino acids. Germline CDR1 GTSNPN, CDR2 SVGIG (reference sequence). The DNA of the CDR3 is TGTGCCTGGACCCCTCGGCTTTCCTACGAGCAGTACTTC. It encodes CAWTPRLSYEQYF.

The rearrangement uses TRBV20-1 and TRBJ1-5; 7 bases map to TRBD1. The J segment lost 5 bases and the V segment lost 0 bases, leaving 10 bases of the junction unmatched. Germline V gives CDR1 DFQATT, CDR2 SNEGSKA (reference sequence). This CDR3 has 16 residues. The DNA for the CDR3 is TGCAGTGCTAGAGATTTCGGGGGACAGAGCGATCAGCCCCAGCATTTT. It encodes CSARDFGGQSDQPQHF.

V usage is TRBV6-1 and J usage is TRBJ1-5, with D perhaps TRBD1 (6 bases). The CDR3 runs 14 residues. Per the germline V gene, CDR1 is MNHNS and CDR2 is SASEGT. V dropped 7 bases and J dropped 3 bases, with 13 bases sitting between them. CDR3 sequence reads: CASNPTGSNQPQHF. In DNA, the CDR3 is TGTGCCAGCAACCCTACAGGGTCCAATCAGCCCCAGCATTTT.

This sequence joins TRBV24-1 and TRBJ2-1; TRBD2 agrees at 7 bases. Germline V gene lookup returns CDR1 KGHDR and CDR2 SFDVKD. J gave up 8 bases and V 4 bases, and 4 bases lay outside the gene matches. CDR3 length: 13 amino acids. In nucleotides, the CDR3 is TGTGCCACCAGTGAGCGGGGGTCCGATGAGCAGTTCTTC. This sequence encodes CATSERGSDEQFF.

The count of this clonotype is one. V and J are TRBV5-1 and TRBJ2-5; no reliable D call. CDR3 length equals 13 residues. The germline CDR1 and CDR2 sequences are SGHRS and YFSETQ. V lost 0 bases to trimming and J lost 7 bases, with 10 bases between them. For the CDR3, the DNA is TGCGCCAGCAGCTTGGGGGCAGGTCGGACCCAGTACTTC. Amino acid sequence: CASSLGAGRTQYF. Combining the CDR3 with reference TRBV5-1 and TRBJ2-5 gives the whole variable domain KAGVTQTPRYLIKTRGQQVTLSCSPISGHRSVSWYQQTPGQGLQFLFEYFSETQRNKGNFPGRFSGRQFSNSRSEMNVSTLELGDSALYLCASSLGAGRTQYFGPGTRLLVL.